Below, 10 T cell receptor beta chains from the same sample are listed, as sequenced in a study of OX40 agonist ivuxolimab in advanced cancers. The repertoire was sequenced with immunoSEQ multiplex PCR; TCRdb's copy has only in-frame clones and lacks some. The sample shows 45,000 to 60,000 clones, around 79% of them seen only once. This sample comprised CD4+ or CD8+ T cells sorted from blood, obtained in a trial of the OX40 agonist ivuxolimab. These receptors came from an adult with an advanced solid tumor such as melanoma, head and neck, liver or kidney cancer.

The gene calls are TRBV19 and TRBJ2-7; D may correspond to TRBD1 or TRBD2 (5 bases each). The V gene lost 6 bases and the J gene lost 9 bases, with 18 bases spanning the gap. Germline V gene data show CDR1 as LNHDA and CDR2 as SQIVND (reference sequence). CDR3 size: 13 residues. The CDR3 protein is CASRNRDVGLQYF. In DNA, the CDR3 is TGTGCCAGTAGGAACCGGGACGTAGGTTTGCAGTACTTC.

This clone was observed a single time. The gene calls are TRBV6-1 and TRBJ2-5, with D tentatively TRBD2 (6 bases). The V end lost 4 bases, the J end lost 9 bases, and 15 bases lay between the germline ends. The CDR3 has 13 residues. Germline V lookup: CDR1 MNHNS, CDR2 SASEGT. CDR3 residues: CASSGGTGEAQYF. The CDR3 coding sequence is TGTGCCAGCAGTGGGGGGACTGGGGAAGCCCAGTACTTC.

V usage is TRBV13 and J usage is TRBJ1-2; TRBD1 agrees at 8 bases. Trimming at V came to 5 bases and at J to 4 bases, leaving 15 bases not matched to a gene. Germline CDR1 and CDR2: PRHDT and FYEKMQ (reference sequence). The CDR3 is 17 amino acids. DNA for the CDR3: TGTGCCAGCAGCACAGGACAGGGAACCAAGTTCGGCTATGGCTACACCTTC. Translated: CASSTGQGTKFGYGYTF.

The rearrangement uses TRBV21-1 and TRBJ2-7; the listed D gene, TRBD1, was not tested against the DNA. TRBV21-1 is a documented pseudogene. The CDR3 loop spans 15 amino acids. CDR3: CASSKVQGANYEQYF. CDR3 DNA: TGTGCCAGCAGCAAAGTTCAAGGGGCTAACTACGAGCAGTACTTC.

The rearrangement uses TRBV27 and TRBJ1-1; no firm D call. CDR1 MNHEY and CDR2 SMNVEV come from the germline V gene (reference sequence). CDR3 length: 14 amino acids. Trimming stripped 3 bases from V and 1 base from J, with 9 bases between. The CDR3 bases are TGTGCCAGCAGTTTCGGAGGTCCGAACACTGAAGCTTTCTTT. It codes for CASSFGGPNTEAFF.

The chain uses TRBV29-1 and TRBJ1-1; tentatively, D is TRBD1 (6 bases). V gave up 5 bases and J gave up 0 bases, with 13 bases separating them. From germline, CDR1 is SQVTM and CDR2 ANQGSEA. The length of the CDR3 is 14 residues. CDR3 DNA sequence: TGCAGCGTTTTAAGACAGGACATGAACACTGAAGCTTTCTTT. It encodes CSVLRQDMNTEAFF.

V and J are TRBV18 and TRBJ2-1; a weak D match, TRBD2 (6 bases). The CDR3 runs to 18 residues. V was trimmed by 0 bases and J by 0 bases, leaving 15 bases between them. The germline V gene encodes CDR1 KGHSH and CDR2 LQKENI. CDR3 protein: CASSPPIGGQSSYNEQFF. CDR3 sequence (DNA): TGTGCCAGCTCACCACCGATAGGAGGGCAGAGCTCCTACAATGAGCAGTTCTTC.

The chain joins TRBV6-5 to TRBJ2-1, with D unresolved. CDR3 size: 11 residues. Trimming cost V 2 bases and J 7 bases, with 3 bases left between them. Germline CDR1 is MNHEY and CDR2 is SVGAGI. The CDR3: CASSYGNEQFF. The CDR3 DNA follows: TGTGCCAGCAGTTACGGGAATGAGCAGTTCTTC.

The chain recombines TRBV5-1 with TRBJ2-5; TRBD2 is a possible D gene (5 bases). TRBJ2-7 explains the end of the DNA better; the J call may be wrong. The germline gives CDR1 SGHRS, CDR2 YFSETQ. There are 14 residues in the CDR3. In DNA form, the CDR3 reads TGCGCCAGCAGCTTTAGGGAGCTCTCCTACGAGCAGTACTTC. Its translation is CASSFRELSYEQYF.

This clone was counted a single time. This rearrangement joins TRBV11-2 to TRBJ2-2; weak D call: TRBD1 (6 bases). This CDR3 contains 15 residues. V dropped 5 bases and J dropped 0 bases, with 10 bases sitting between them. Germline CDR1 and CDR2: SGHAT and FQNNGV. CDR3 nucleotide sequence: TGTGCCAGCAGCATCGGGACACCGAACACCGGGGAGCTGTTTTTT. Protein product: CASSIGTPNTGELFF.